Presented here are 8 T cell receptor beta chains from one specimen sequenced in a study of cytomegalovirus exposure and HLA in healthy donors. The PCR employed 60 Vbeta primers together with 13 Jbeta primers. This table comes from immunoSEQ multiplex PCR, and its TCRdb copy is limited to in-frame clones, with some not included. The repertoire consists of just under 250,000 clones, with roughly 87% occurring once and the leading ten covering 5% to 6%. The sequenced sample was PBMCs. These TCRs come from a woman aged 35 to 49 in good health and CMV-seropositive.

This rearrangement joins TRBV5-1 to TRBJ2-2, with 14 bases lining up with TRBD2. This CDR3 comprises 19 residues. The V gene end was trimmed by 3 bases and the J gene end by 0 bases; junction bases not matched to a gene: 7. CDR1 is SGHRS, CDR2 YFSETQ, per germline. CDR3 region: CASSWTGLAGGPNTGELFF. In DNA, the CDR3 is TGCGCCAGCAGCTGGACAGGACTAGCGGGAGGACCGAACACCGGGGAGCTGTTTTTT.

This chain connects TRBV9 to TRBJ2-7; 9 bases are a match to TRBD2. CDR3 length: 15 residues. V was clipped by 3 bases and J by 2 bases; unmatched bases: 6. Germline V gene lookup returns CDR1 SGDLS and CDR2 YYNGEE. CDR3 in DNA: TGTGCCAGCAGCGCCCAGATAGCGGGGGCCTACGAGCAGTACTTC. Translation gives CASSAQIAGAYEQYF.

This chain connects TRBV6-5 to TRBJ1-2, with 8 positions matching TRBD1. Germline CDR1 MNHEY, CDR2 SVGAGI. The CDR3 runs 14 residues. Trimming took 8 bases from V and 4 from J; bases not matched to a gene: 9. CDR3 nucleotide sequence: TGTGCCAGCCGCCAGGGGGCACTCGGCTATGGCTACACCTTC. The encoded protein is CASRQGALGYGYTF.

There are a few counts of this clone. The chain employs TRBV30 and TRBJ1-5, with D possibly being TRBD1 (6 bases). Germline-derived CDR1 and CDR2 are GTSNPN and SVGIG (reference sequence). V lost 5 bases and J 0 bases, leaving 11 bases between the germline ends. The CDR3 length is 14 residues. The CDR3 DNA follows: TGTGCCTGGTCTACAGGGAATAGCAATCAGCCCCAGCATTTT. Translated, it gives CAWSTGNSNQPQHF.

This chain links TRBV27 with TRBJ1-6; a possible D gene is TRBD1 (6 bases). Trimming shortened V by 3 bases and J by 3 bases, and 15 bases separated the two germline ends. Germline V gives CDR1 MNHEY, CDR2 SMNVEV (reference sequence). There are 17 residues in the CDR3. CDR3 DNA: TGTGCCAGCAGTTTTGGAGCAGGGGACATCTATAATTCACCCCTCCACTTT. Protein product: CASSFGAGDIYNSPLHF.

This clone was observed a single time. CDR3 sequence (DNA): TGTGCCAGCAGTTACTCCTCGGGGGGATACACAGATACGCAGTATTTT. Translating gives CASSYSSGGYTDTQYF. V usage is TRBV6-5 and J usage is TRBJ2-3, with 7 bases that match TRBD2. The CDR3 contains 16 residues. V was clipped by 0 bases and J by 2 bases; unmatched bases: 5. Germline assignment: CDR1 MNHEY and CDR2 SVGAGI.

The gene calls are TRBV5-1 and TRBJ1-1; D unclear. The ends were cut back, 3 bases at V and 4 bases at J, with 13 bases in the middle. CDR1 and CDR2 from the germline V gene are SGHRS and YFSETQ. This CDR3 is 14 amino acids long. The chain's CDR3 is CASSSIGGSTEAFF. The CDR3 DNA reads TGCGCCAGCAGCTCCATTGGCGGGAGCACTGAAGCTTTCTTT.

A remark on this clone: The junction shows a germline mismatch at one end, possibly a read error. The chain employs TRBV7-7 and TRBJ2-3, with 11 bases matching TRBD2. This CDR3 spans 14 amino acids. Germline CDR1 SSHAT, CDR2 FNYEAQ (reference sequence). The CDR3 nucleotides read TGTGCTAGCAGCATGGGACTAGCGGCAGATACGCAGTATTTT. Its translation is CASSMGLAADTQYF.